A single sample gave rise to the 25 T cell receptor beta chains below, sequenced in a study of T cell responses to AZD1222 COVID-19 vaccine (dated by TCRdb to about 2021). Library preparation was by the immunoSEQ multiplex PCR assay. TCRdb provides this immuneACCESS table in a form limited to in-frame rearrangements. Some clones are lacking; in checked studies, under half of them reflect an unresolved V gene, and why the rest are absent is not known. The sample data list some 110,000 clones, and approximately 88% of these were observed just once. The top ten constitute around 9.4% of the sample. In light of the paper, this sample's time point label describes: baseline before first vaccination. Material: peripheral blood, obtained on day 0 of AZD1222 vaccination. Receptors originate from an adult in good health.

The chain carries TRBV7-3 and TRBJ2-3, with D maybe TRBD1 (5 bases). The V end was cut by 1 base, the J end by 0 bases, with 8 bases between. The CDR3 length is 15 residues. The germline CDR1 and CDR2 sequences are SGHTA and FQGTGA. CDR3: CASSLMPGSTDTQYF. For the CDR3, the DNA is TGTGCCAGCAGCTTAATGCCAGGGAGCACAGATACGCAGTATTTT.

This CDR3 is CASSPTDIPTNEKLFF. CDR3 bases: TGTGCCAGCTCACCTACCGACATACCAACTAATGAAAAACTGTTTTTT. This chain joins TRBV18 and TRBJ1-4, with D unclear. The ends were cut back, 3 bases at V and 0 bases at J, with 11 bases in the middle. The CDR3 runs 16 residues. Germline CDR1 reads KGHSH; CDR2 reads LQKENI.

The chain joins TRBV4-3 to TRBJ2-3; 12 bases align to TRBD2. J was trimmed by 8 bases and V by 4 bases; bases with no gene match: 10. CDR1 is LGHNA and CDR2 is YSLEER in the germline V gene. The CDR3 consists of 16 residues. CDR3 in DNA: TGCGCCAGCAGCCCTAATGCGGCTAGCGGGGGGGGTACGCAGTATTTT. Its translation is CASSPNAASGGGTQYF.

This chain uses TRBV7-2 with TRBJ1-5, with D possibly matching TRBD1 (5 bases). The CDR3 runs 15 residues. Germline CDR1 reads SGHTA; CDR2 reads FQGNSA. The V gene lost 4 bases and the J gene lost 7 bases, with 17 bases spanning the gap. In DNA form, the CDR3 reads TGTGCCAGCAGCTCGGCTCCAGGGTTAGGACAGCCCCAGCATTTT. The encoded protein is CASSSAPGLGQPQHF.

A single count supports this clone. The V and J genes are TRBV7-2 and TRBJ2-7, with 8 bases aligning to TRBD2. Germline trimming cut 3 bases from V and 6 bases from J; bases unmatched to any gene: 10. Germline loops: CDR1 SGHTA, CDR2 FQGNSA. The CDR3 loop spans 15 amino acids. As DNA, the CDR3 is TGTGCCAGCAGCTTGACGGGGGGGCGAGCGGGCGAGCAGTACTTC. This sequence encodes CASSLTGGRAGEQYF.

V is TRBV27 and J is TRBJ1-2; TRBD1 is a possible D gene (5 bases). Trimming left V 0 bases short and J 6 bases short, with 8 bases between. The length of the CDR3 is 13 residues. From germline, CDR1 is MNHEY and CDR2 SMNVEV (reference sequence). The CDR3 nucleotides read TGTGCCAGCAGTTTATCCAGGGCACATGGCTACACCTTC. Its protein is CASSLSRAHGYTF.

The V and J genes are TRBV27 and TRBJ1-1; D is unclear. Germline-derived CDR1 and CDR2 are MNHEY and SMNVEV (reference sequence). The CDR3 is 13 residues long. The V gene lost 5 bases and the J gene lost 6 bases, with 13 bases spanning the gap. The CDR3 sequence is CASSDRTIPEAFF. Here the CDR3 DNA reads TGTGCCAGCAGTGACCGGACCATTCCTGAAGCTTTCTTT.

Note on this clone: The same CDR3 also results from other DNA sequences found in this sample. As DNA, the CDR3 is TGTGCCAGCAGTCCCGGACAGGAGAGGACTGAAGCTTTCTTT. Translated: CASSPGQERTEAFF. The V gene is TRBV11-2, the J gene TRBJ1-1, with 7 bases matching TRBD1. The V and J ends lost 6 bases and 5 bases, in that order; junction bases with no gene match: 9. The CDR3 is 14 residues long. The germline V gene has CDR1 SGHAT and CDR2 FQNNGV.

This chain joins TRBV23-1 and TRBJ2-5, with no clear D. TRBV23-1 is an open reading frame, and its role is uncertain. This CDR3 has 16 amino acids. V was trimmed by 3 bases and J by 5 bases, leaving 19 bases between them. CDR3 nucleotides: TGCGCCAGCAGTCATTCGAAGTCTACCCCGTGGGAGACCCAGTACTTC. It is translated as CASSHSKSTPWETQYF.

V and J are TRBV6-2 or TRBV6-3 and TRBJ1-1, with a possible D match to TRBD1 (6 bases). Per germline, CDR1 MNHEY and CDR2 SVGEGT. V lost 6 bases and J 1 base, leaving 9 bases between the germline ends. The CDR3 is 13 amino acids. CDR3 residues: CASSLRGNTEAFF. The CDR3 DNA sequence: TGTGCCAGCAGCCTCAGGGGGAACACTGAAGCTTTCTTT.

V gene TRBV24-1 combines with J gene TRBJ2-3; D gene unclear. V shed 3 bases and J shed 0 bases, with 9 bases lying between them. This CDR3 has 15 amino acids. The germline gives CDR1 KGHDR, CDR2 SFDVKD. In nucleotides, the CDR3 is TGTGCCACCAGTGATAGAGGCTCTAGCACAGATACGCAGTATTTT. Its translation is CATSDRGSSTDTQYF.

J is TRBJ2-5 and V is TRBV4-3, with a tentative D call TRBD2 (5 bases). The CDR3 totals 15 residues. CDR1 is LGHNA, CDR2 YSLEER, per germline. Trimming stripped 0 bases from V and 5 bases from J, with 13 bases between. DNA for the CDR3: TGCGCCAGCAGCCAAGATTGGCTAGCCCGGGAGACCCAGTACTTC. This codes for CASSQDWLARETQYF.

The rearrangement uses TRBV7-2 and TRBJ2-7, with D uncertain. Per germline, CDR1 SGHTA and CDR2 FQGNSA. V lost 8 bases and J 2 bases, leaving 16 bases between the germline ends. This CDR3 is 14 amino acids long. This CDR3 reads CASLPRLDTYEQYF. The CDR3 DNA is TGTGCCAGCCTCCCTAGACTGGATACCTACGAGCAGTACTTC.

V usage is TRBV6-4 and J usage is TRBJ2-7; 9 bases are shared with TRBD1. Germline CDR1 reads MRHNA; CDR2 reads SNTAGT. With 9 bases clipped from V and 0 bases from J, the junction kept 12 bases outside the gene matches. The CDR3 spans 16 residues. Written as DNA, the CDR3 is TGTGCCAGGACCGTCCGGAGGACAGGGGACTCCTACGAGCAGTACTTC. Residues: CARTVRRTGDSYEQYF.

DNA of the CDR3: TGCGCCAGCAGCTTGTCCGGGACAGGGGACACTGAAGCTTTCTTT. Its translation: CASSLSGTGDTEAFF. The rearrangement uses TRBV5-1 and TRBJ1-1; 10 positions agree with TRBD1. Trimming removed 1 base from V and 3 bases from J; junction bases left unmatched: 3. Germline CDR1 SGHRS, CDR2 YFSETQ. The CDR3 sequence is 15 residues long.

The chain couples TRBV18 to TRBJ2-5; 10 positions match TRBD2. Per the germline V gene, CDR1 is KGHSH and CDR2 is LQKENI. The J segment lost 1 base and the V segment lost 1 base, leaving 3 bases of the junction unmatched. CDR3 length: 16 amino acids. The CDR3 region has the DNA TGTGCCAGCTCACCACTGGCTAGCGGGAGCCAAGAGACCCAGTACTTC. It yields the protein CASSPLASGSQETQYF.

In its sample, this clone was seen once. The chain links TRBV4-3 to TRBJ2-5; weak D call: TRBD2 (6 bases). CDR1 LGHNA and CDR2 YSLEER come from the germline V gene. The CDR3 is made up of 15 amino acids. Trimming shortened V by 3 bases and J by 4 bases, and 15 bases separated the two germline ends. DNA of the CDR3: TGCGCCAGCAGCCAGACGCGGCGGGACCCAGAGACCCAGTACTTC. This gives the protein CASSQTRRDPETQYF.

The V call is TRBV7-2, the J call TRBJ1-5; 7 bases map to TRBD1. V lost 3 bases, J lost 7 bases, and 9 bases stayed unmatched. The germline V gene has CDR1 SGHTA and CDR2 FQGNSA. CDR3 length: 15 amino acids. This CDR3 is CASSFEGGGGQPQHF. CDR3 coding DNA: TGTGCCAGCAGCTTTGAAGGGGGCGGGGGACAGCCCCAGCATTTT.

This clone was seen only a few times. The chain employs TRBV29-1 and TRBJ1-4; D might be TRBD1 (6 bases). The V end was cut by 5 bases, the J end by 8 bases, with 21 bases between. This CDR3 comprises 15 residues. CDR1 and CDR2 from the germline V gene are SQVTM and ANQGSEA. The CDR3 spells CSVRGPAQGGEKLFF. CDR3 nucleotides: TGCAGCGTTCGGGGGCCGGCGCAGGGAGGGGAAAAACTGTTTTTT.

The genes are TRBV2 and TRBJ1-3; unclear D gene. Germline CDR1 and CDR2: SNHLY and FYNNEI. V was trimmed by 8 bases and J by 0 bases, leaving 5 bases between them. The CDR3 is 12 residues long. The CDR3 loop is CASGLSGNTIYF. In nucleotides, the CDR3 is TGTGCCAGCGGCCTCTCTGGAAACACCATATATTTT.

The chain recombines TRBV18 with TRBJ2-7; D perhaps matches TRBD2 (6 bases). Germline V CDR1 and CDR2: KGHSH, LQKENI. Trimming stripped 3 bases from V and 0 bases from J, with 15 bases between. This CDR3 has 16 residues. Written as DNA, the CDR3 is TGTGCCAGCTCACCGAGGAGCGGGCTTAGCTCCTACGAGCAGTACTTC. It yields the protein CASSPRSGLSSYEQYF.

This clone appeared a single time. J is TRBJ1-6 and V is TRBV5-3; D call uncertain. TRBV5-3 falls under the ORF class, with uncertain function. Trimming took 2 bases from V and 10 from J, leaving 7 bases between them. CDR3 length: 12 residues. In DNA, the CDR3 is TGTGCCAGAAGCTTCGTACGATCACCCCTCCACTTT. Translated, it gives CARSFVRSPLHF.

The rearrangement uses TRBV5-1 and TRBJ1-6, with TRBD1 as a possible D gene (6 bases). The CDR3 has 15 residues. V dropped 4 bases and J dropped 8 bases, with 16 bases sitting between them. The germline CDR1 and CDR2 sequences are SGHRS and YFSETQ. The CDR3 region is CASSVRGAGDSPLHF. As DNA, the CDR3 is TGCGCCAGCAGCGTGAGGGGGGCGGGTGATTCACCCCTCCACTTT.

CDR3 DNA: TGTGCCAGCAGTCTCTCTGGGGGAATGGGTCAGCCCCAGCATTTT. Its protein product is CASSLSGGMGQPQHF. The chain carries TRBV6-5 and TRBJ1-5; maybe TRBD1 (5 bases). Germline loops: CDR1 MNHEY, CDR2 SVGAGI. V was trimmed by 5 bases and J by 6 bases, leaving 17 bases between them. The CDR3 has 15 residues.

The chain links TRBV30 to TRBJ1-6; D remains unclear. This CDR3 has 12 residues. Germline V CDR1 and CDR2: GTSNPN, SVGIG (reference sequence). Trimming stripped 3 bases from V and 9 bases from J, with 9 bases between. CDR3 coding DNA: TGTGCCTGGAGCTATGGCCTTTCACCCCTCCACTTT. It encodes CAWSYGLSPLHF.